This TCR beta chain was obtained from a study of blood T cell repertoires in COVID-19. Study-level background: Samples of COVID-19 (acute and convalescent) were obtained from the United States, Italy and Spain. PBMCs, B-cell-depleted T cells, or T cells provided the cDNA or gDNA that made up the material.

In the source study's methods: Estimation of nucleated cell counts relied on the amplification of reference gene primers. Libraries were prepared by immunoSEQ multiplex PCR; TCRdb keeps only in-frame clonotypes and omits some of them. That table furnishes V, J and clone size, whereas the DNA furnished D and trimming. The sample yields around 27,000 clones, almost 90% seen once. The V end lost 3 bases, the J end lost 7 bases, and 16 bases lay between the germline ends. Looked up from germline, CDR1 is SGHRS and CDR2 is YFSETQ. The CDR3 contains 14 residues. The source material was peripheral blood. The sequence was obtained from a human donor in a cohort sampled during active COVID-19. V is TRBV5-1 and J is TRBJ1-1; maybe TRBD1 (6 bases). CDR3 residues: CASSSRPPQGEAFF. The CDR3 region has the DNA TGCGCCAGCAGCTCGCGCCCCCCACAGGGTGAAGCTTTCTTT.